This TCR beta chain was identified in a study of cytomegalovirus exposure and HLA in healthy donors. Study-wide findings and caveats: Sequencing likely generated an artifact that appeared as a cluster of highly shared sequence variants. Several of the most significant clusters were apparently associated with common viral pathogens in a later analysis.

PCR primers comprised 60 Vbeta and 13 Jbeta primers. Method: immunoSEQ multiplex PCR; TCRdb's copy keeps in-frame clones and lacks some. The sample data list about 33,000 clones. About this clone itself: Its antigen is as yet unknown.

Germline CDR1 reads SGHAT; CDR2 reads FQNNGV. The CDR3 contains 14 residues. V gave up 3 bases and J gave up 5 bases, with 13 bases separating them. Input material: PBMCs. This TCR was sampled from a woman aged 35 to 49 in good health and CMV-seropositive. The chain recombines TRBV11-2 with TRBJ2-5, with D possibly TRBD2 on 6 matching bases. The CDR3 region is CASSLARAGETQYF. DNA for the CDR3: TGTGCCAGCAGCTTGGCCAGGGCGGGGGAGACCCAGTACTTC. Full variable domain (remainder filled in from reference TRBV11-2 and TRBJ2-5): EAGVAQSPRYKIIEKRQSVAFWCNPISGHATLYWYQQILGQGPKLLIQFQNNGVVDDSQLPKDRFSAERLKGVDSTLKIQPAKLEDSAVYLCASSLARAGETQYFGPGTRLLVL.